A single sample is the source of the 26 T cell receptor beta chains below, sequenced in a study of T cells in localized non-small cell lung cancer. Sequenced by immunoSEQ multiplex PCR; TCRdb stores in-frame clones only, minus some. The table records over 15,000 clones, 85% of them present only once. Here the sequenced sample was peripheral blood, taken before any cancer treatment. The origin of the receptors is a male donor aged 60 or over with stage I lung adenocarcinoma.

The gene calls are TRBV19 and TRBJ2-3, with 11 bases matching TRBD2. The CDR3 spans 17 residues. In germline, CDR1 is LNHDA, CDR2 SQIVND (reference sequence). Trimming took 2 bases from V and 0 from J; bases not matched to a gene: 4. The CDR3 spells CASSILAGGLSTDTQYF. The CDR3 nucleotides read TGTGCCAGTAGTATACTAGCGGGAGGATTAAGCACAGATACGCAGTATTTT.

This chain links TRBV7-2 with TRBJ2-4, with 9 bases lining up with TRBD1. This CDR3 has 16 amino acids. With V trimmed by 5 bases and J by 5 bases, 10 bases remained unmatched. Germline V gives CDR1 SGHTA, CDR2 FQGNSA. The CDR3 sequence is CASSQQTGTGQNIQYF. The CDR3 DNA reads TGTGCCAGCAGCCAACAAACCGGGACAGGGCAAAACATTCAGTACTTC.

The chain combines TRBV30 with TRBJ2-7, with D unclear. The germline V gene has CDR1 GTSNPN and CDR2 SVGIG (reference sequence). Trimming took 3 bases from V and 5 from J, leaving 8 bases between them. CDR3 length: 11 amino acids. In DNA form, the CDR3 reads TGTGCCTGGAGACGTAGCCACGAGCAGTACTTC. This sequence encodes CAWRRSHEQYF.

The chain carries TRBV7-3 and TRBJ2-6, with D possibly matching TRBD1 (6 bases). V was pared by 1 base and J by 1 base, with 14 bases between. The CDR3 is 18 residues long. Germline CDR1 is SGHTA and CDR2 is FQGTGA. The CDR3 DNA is TGTGCCAGCAGCTTAAGGGGGCAGGGACAATCTGGGGCCAACGTCCTGACTTTC. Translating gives CASSLRGQGQSGANVLTF.

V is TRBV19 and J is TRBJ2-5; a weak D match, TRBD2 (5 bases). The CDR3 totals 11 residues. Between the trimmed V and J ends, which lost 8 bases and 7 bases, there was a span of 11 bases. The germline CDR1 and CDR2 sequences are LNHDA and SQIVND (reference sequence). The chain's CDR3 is CASYFAGTQYF. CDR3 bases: TGTGCCAGTTATTTCGCGGGGACCCAGTACTTC. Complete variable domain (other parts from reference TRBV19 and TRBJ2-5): DGGITQSPKYLFRKEGQNVTLSCEQNLNHDAMYWYRQDPGQGLRLIYYSQIVNDFQKGDIAEGYSVSREKKESFPLTVTSAQKNPTAFYLCASYFAGTQYFGPGTRLLVL.

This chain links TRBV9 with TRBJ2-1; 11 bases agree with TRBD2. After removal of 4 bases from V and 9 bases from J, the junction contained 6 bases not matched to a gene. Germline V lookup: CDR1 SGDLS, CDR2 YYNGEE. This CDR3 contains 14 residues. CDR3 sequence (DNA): TGTGCCAGCAGCTCCCGACTAGCGGGAAGTGAGCAGTTCTTC. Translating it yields CASSSRLAGSEQFF. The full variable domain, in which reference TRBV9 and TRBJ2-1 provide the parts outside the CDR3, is DSGVTQTPKHLITATGQRVTLRCSPRSGDLSVYWYQQSLDQGLQFLIQYYNGEERAKGNILERFSAQQFPDLHSELNLSSLELGDSALYFCASSSRLAGSEQFFGPGTRLTVL.

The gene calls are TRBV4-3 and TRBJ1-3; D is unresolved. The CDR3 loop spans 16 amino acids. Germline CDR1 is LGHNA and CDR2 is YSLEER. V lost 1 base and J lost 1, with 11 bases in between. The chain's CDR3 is CASSQVGLNSGNTIYF. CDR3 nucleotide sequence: TGCGCCAGCAGCCAAGTCGGGTTAAATTCTGGAAACACCATATATTTT.

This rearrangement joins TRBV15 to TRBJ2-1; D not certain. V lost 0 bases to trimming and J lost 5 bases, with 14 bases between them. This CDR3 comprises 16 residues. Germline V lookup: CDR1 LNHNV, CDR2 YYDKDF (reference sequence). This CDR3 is CATSRDSNNPNNEQFF. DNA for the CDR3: TGTGCCACCAGCAGAGATAGCAATAACCCAAACAATGAGCAGTTCTTC. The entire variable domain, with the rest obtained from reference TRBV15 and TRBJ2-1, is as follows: DAMVIQNPRYQVTQFGKPVTLSCSQTLNHNVMYWYQQKSSQAPKLLFHYYDKDFNNEADTPDNFQSRRPNTSFCFLDIRSPGLGDTAMYLCATSRDSNNPNNEQFFGPGTRLTVL.

The CDR3 DNA follows: TGTGCCAGCAGCGTAGAGTCCAGGTCGACATCCCACTTCTTC. Translation gives CASSVESRSTSHFF. The rearrangement uses TRBV9 and TRBJ2-1; D is unresolved. Germline CDR1 reads SGDLS; CDR2 reads YYNGEE. CDR3 size: 14 residues. The V gene lost 0 bases and the J gene lost 16 bases, with 20 bases spanning the gap.

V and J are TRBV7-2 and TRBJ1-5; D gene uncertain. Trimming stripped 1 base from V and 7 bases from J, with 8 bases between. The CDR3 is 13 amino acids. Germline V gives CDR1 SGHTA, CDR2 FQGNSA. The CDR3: CASSLEEQQPQHF. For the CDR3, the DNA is TGTGCCAGCAGCTTAGAGGAACAGCAGCCCCAGCATTTT.

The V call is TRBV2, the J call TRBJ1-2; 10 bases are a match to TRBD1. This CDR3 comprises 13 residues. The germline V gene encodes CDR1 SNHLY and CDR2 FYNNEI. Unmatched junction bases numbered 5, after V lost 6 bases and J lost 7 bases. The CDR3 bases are TGTGCCAGCAGGCCGGACAGGGGGGGTGGCTACACCTTC. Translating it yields CASRPDRGGGYTF.

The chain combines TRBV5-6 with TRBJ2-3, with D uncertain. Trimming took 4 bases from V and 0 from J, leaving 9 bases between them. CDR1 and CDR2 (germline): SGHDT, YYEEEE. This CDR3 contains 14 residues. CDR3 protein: CASSTDASTDTQYF. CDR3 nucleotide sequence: TGTGCCAGCAGCACCGACGCTAGCACAGATACGCAGTATTTT.

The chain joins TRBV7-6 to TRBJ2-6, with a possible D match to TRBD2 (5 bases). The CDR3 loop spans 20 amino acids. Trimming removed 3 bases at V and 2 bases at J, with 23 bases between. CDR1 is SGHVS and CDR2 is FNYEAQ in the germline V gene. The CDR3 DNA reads TGTGCCAGCAGCTTTAGGGAGTCGGAAGTGATTATTGCTGGGGCCAACGTCCTGACTTTC. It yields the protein CASSFRESEVIIAGANVLTF.

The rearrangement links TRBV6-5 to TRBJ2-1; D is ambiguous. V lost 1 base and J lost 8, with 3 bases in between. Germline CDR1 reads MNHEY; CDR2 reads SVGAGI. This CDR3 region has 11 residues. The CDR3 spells CASSYLYEQFF. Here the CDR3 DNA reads TGTGCCAGCAGTTACTTGTATGAGCAGTTCTTC.

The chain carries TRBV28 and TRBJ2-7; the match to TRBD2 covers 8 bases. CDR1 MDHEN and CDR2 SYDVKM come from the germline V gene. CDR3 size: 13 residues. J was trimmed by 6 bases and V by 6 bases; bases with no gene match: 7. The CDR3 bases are TGTGCCAGCAGGCCCGGGACTAGAGGCGAGCAGTACTTC. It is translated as CASRPGTRGEQYF.

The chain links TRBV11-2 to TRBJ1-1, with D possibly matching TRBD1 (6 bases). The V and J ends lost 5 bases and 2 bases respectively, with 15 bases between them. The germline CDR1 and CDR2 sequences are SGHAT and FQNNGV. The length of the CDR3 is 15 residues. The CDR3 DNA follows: TGTGCCAGCAGCGCCACACGACAGGCAAACACTGAAGCTTTCTTT. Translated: CASSATRQANTEAFF.

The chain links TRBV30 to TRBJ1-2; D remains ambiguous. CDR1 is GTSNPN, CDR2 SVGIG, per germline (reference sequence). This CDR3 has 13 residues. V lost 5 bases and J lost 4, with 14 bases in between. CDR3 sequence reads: CAWQAAEGYGYTF. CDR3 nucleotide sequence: TGTGCCTGGCAGGCCGCGGAGGGCTATGGCTACACCTTC.

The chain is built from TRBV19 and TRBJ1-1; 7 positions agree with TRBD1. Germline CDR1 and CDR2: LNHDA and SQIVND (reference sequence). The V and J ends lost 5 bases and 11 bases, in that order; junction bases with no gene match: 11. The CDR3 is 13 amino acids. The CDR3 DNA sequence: TGTGCCAGTAGTTCAAACCCCGGGACAGCGGCTTTCTTT. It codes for CASSSNPGTAAFF.

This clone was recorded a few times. The CDR3 reads CASSYSEAANTQYF. CDR3 coding DNA: TGTGCCAGCAGTTACTCGGAGGCAGCCAATACGCAGTATTTT. The chain carries TRBV6-6 and TRBJ2-3, with D maybe TRBD2 (5 bases). Trimming left V 0 bases short and J 7 bases short, with 11 bases between. The CDR3 has 14 residues. CDR1 is MNHNY, CDR2 SVGAGI, per germline (reference sequence).

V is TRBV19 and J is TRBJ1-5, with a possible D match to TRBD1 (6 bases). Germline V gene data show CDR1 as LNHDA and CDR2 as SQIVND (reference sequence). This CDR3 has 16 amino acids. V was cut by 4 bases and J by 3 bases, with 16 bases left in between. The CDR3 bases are TGTGCCAGTAGTAGGGGGAAGGACAGTAACAATCAGCCCCAGCATTTT. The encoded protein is CASSRGKDSNNQPQHF.

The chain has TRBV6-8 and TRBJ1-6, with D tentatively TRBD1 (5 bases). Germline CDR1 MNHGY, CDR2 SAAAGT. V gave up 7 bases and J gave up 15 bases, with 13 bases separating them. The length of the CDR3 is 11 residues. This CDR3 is CASTRDRFLHF. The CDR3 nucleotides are TGTGCCAGCACCCGGGACCGGTTCCTCCACTTT.

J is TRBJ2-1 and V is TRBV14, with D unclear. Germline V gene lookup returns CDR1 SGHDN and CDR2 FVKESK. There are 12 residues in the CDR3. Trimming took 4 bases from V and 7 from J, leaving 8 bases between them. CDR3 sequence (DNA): TGTGCCAGCAGCCCCCACTGGAATGAGCAGTTCTTC. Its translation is CASSPHWNEQFF.

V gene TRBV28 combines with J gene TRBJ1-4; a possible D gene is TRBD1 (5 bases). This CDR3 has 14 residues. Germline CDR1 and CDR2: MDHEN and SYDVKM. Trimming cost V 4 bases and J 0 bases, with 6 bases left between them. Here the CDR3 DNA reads TGTGCCAGCAGTTCACAGGCAACTAATGAAAAACTGTTTTTT. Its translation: CASSSQATNEKLFF.

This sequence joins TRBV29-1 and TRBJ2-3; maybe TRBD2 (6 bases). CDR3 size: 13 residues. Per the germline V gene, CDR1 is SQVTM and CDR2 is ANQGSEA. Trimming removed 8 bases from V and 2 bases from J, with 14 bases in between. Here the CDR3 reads CSLQRGNTDTQYF. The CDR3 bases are TGCAGCCTGCAACGGGGGAACACAGATACGCAGTATTTT.

CDR3 DNA sequence: TGCGCCAGCAGCCAAGTCTTAAGGACAGGGTCTTACAATGAGCAGTTCTTC. It is translated as CASSQVLRTGSYNEQFF. This sequence joins TRBV4-1 and TRBJ2-1, with 8 nucleotides matching TRBD1. The CDR3 has 17 amino acids. The V and J ends lost 1 base and 4 bases, in that order; junction bases with no gene match: 9. From germline, CDR1 is MGHRA and CDR2 YSYEKL.

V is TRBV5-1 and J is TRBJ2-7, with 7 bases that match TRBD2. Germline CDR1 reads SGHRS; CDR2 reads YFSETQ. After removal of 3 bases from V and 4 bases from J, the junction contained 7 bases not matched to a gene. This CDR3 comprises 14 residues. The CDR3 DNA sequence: TGCGCCAGCAGCTCGGGGGGAGGAGGATACGAGCAGTACTTC. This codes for CASSSGGGGYEQYF. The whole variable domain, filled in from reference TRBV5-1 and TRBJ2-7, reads KAGVTQTPRYLIKTRGQQVTLSCSPISGHRSVSWYQQTPGQGLQFLFEYFSETQRNKGNFPGRFSGRQFSNSRSEMNVSTLELGDSALYLCASSSGGGGYEQYFGPGTRLTVT.